This is a list of T cell receptor beta chains from one sample in a study of T-cell memory formation after mild COVID-19. Via MiXCR, TCRdb re-called the 5' RACE reads, giving one row per CDR3 protein. The sample lists hundreds of thousands of distinct CDR3 sequences; about 20% were seen once. The specimen sequenced was PBMCs or a T cell subset sorted from them (not recorded which). The receptors here all came from a man aged 18 to 30 who had mild COVID-19 (a few samples of this study predate the infection). Cell type and time point are not known. Both conserved end residues are trimmed from each CDR3. The D gene is left open where the match is weak.

>TRBJ2-5|TRBD1|TRBV4-1
ASSQPGTAKQETQY
>TRBJ1-1|.|TRBV20-1
SAFRGPDTEAF
>TRBJ2-2|TRBD1|TRBV19
ASSMGPGTGASTGELF
>TRBJ2-3|.|TRBV12-3/TRBV12-4
ASSFRFEDPDTQY
>TRBJ2-1|.|TRBV12-3/TRBV12-4
ASTLIGSSYNEQF
>TRBJ2-3|.|TRBV7-2
ASSTPFRADTQY
>TRBJ1-6|TRBD1|TRBV20-1
SARDRRTGWSPLH
>TRBJ2-7|TRBD1|TRBV24-1
ATQLRTGDYEQY
>TRBJ2-3|TRBD2|TRBV7-9
ASSLSGGLSDTQY
>TRBJ2-3|.|TRBV12-3/TRBV12-4
ASHADTQY
>TRBJ2-3|TRBD1|TRBV7-2
ASSLLRTGGTDTQY
>TRBJ2-2|.|TRBV11-2
ASSATVRWVGTGELF
>TRBJ2-1|.|TRBV4-3
ASSGASSYNEQF
>TRBJ2-3|TRBD2|TRBV7-2
ASSTRYGTSAATDTQY
>TRBJ1-6|.|TRBV5-5
ASSQRGYNSPLH
>TRBJ2-2|TRBD2|TRBV6-2/TRBV6-3
ASSYGSGGYTGELF
>TRBJ1-6|TRBD1|TRBV6-1
ASRPGQGNSPLH
>TRBJ1-6|TRBD1|TRBV6-5
ASSARGGQGTNNSPLH